One and the same sample provided the 20 T cell receptor beta chains below, sequenced in a study of blood T cell repertoires in COVID-19 (dated by TCRdb to the early 2020s). To prepare the library, the immunoSEQ multiplex PCR assay was applied. Here the immuneACCESS table is served through TCRdb, limited to in-frame sequences with V and J called. Missing clones are a known gap in these copies; in checked studies unresolved V genes cover under half, and the rest lacks a known reason. This sample gives about 51,000 clones in total; 75% to 90% of them show up just once. The ten largest clones represent 1% to 1.5% of the sample. The sequenced sample consisted of peripheral blood. The receptors were gathered from a man aged 55 to 70 with acute or convalescent COVID-19.

The CDR3 sequence is CSGGLTEAFF. The CDR3 DNA sequence: TGCAGCGGGGGGCTAACTGAAGCTTTCTTT. The chain is built from TRBV29-1 and TRBJ1-1, with a possible D match to TRBD1 (6 bases). Trimming removed 7 bases from V and 5 bases from J, with 8 bases in between. The CDR3 covers 10 residues. From germline, CDR1 is SQVTM and CDR2 ANQGSEA.

V gene TRBV9 combines with J gene TRBJ1-2, with D tentatively TRBD1 (5 bases). The CDR3 runs to 13 residues. Per the germline V gene, CDR1 is SGDLS and CDR2 is YYNGEE. The V end was cut by 2 bases, the J end by 6 bases, with 11 bases between. For the CDR3, the DNA is TGTGCCAGCAGCGTTCCGGGGGACCATGGCTACACCTTC. This gives the protein CASSVPGDHGYTF.

This chain uses TRBV9 with TRBJ1-2, with 12 bases that match TRBD1. Germline CDR1 SGDLS, CDR2 YYNGEE. J lost 8 bases, V lost 0 bases, and 5 bases had no gene match. The CDR3 has 15 amino acids. CDR3 DNA: TGTGCCAGCAGCGTAGGGGACAGGGGGCGGAGGGGCTACACCTTC. It specifies CASSVGDRGRRGYTF.

The rearrangement uses TRBV5-3 and TRBJ1-2, with D possibly TRBD1 on 5 matching bases. TRBV5-3 is an open reading frame, and its role is uncertain. The CDR3 has 15 amino acids. V gave up 0 bases and J gave up 2 bases, with 11 bases separating them. For the CDR3, the DNA is TGTGCCAGAAGCTTGGTAATGGGGCCCAACTATGGCTACACCTTC. It yields the protein CARSLVMGPNYGYTF.

The gene calls are TRBV7-9 and TRBJ1-1, with 9 bases matching TRBD1. CDR3 length equals 15 residues. Losses at the gene ends were 5 bases for V and 7 bases for J; bases not matched to a gene: 11. Germline V gene sequence: CDR1 SEHNR, CDR2 FQNEAQ (reference sequence). CDR3 region: CASSTWDRENGEAFF. CDR3 DNA: TGTGCCAGCAGCACCTGGGACAGGGAGAACGGTGAAGCTTTCTTT.

This rearrangement joins TRBV18 to TRBJ1-1; D is unresolved. V was pared by 4 bases and J by 9 bases, with 15 bases between. CDR3 length: 13 amino acids. Germline CDR1 KGHSH, CDR2 LQKENI. The CDR3 coding sequence is TGTGCCAGCTCACTCCGACACGTCCCTCAAGCTTTCTTT. Amino acids: CASSLRHVPQAFF.

Note on this clone: The identical CDR3 is also encoded by other nucleotide sequences in the sample. DNA for the CDR3: TGTGCCAGCAGCGCGACACTGACCAACACCGGGGAGCTGTTTTTT. Amino acids: CASSATLTNTGELFF. The gene calls are TRBV9 and TRBJ2-2; D is undetermined. Germline values: CDR1 SGDLS, CDR2 YYNGEE. The CDR3 is 15 residues long. V was clipped by 3 bases and J by 2 bases, with 11 bases between them.

This clone was counted between two and nine times. The J gene is TRBJ2-5, the V gene TRBV5-4, with TRBD1 matching over 8 bases. The CDR3 runs 16 residues. J lost 3 bases, V lost 5 bases, and 12 bases had no gene match. Germline V gene data show CDR1 as SGHNT and CDR2 as YYREEE (reference sequence). The CDR3, as DNA: TGTGCCAGCAGGTATGGGCAGGGGGCGATGGAAGAGACCCAGTACTTC. This gives the protein CASRYGQGAMEETQYF.

The chain uses TRBV29-1 and TRBJ2-1, with D possibly TRBD1 on 6 matching bases. The germline V gene encodes CDR1 SQVTM and CDR2 ANQGSEA. The CDR3 spans 14 residues. V was trimmed by 3 bases and J by 4 bases, leaving 13 bases between them. CDR3 sequence (DNA): TGCAGCGTTGATTTACAGGGAAGATACAATGAGCAGTTCTTC. It specifies CSVDLQGRYNEQFF.

The chain is built from TRBV9 and TRBJ2-3; 10 nucleotides line up with TRBD2. Looked up from germline, CDR1 is SGDLS and CDR2 is YYNGEE. The V gene end was trimmed by 0 bases and the J gene end by 2 bases; junction bases not matched to a gene: 9. The CDR3 sequence is 18 residues long. In DNA, the CDR3 is TGTGCCAGCAGCGTAGACGCACTAGCGGGGACAAACACAGATACGCAGTATTTT. As protein: CASSVDALAGTNTDTQYF.

Only a few counts were recorded for this clone. This sequence joins TRBV5-4 and TRBJ1-2; TRBD1 is a possible D gene (6 bases). The V and J ends lost 4 bases and 3 bases respectively, with 16 bases between them. This CDR3 comprises 15 residues. The germline gives CDR1 SGHNT, CDR2 YYREEE (reference sequence). CDR3 sequence: CASSPLLSGDYGYTF. The CDR3 DNA sequence: TGTGCCAGCAGCCCCCTCCTGTCAGGGGACTATGGCTACACCTTC.

This clone was observed a single time. The rearrangement uses TRBV14 and TRBJ2-3; the D gene is possibly TRBD2 (5 bases). The CDR3 extends over 17 amino acids. Germline V gene lookup returns CDR1 SGHDN and CDR2 FVKESK. The V gene lost 4 bases and the J gene lost 0 bases, with 17 bases spanning the gap. This CDR3 reads CASSPRQRESSTDTQYF. In nucleotides, the CDR3 is TGTGCCAGCAGCCCACGGCAACGGGAATCTAGCACAGATACGCAGTATTTT.

The V call is TRBV13, the J call TRBJ2-5, with a possible D match to TRBD1 (7 bases). V gave up 0 bases and J gave up 3 bases, with 17 bases separating them. The CDR3 is 17 residues long. Germline CDR1 is PRHDT and CDR2 is FYEKMQ (reference sequence). The CDR3 region is CASSLGRGSGQKETQYF. As DNA, the CDR3 is TGTGCCAGCAGCTTAGGCCGGGGGTCGGGACAGAAAGAGACCCAGTACTTC. The full variable domain, its missing parts supplied by reference TRBV13 and TRBJ2-5, is AAGVIQSPRHLIKEKRETATLKCYPIPRHDTVYWYQQGPGQDPQFLISFYEKMQSDKGSIPDRFSAQQFSDYHSELNMSSLELGDSALYFCASSLGRGSGQKETQYFGPGTRLLVL.

This clone was detected only a few times. The rearrangement joins TRBV7-8 to TRBJ2-3; TRBD2 matches 10 bases. The CDR3 loop spans 17 amino acids. Germline CDR1 is SGHVS and CDR2 is FQNEAQ. Trimming took 3 bases from V and 0 from J; bases not matched to a gene: 6. The CDR3 is CASSLFGLAVSTDTQYF. The CDR3 region has the DNA TGTGCCAGCAGCTTGTTTGGACTAGCGGTTAGCACAGATACGCAGTATTTT.

The chain links TRBV5-1 to TRBJ2-6; D uncertain. The V end was cut by 0 bases, the J end by 0 bases, with 7 bases between. The germline V gene encodes CDR1 SGHRS and CDR2 YFSETQ. CDR3 length equals 16 residues. The CDR3 is CASSLESYSGANVLTF. As DNA, the CDR3 is TGCGCCAGCAGCTTGGAATCCTACTCTGGGGCCAACGTCCTGACTTTC.

V is TRBV5-6 and J is TRBJ2-3, with D possibly TRBD2 on 5 matching bases. This CDR3 contains 17 residues. V lost 2 bases to trimming and J lost 0 bases, with 16 bases between them. Germline loops: CDR1 SGHDT, CDR2 YYEEEE. CDR3 DNA sequence: TGTGCCAGCAGCTTCTGGCCGAGGGCCAGTAGCACAGATACGCAGTATTTT. It codes for CASSFWPRASSTDTQYF.

This clone was seen a single time. The V and J genes are TRBV12-5 and TRBJ2-5; 12 positions match TRBD2. Per germline, CDR1 LGHNT and CDR2 FRNRAP. This CDR3 has 15 amino acids. V dropped 7 bases and J dropped 5; count of bases not matched to a gene: 8. The DNA of the CDR3 is TGTGCTAGTGCCCTAGCGGGGGGGCCCGTCGAGACCCAGTACTTC. Its protein is CASALAGGPVETQYF. The whole variable domain, filled in from reference TRBV12-5 and TRBJ2-5, reads DARVTQTPRHKVTEMGQEVTMRCQPILGHNTVFWYRQTMMQGLELLAYFRNRAPLDDSGMPKDRFSAEMPDATLATLKIQPSEPRDSAVYFCASALAGGPVETQYFGPGTRLLVL.

The chain links TRBV9 to TRBJ1-6; D is unresolved. CDR1 and CDR2 from the germline V gene are SGDLS and YYNGEE. CDR3 length: 14 amino acids. Trimming removed 0 bases from V and 5 bases from J, with 6 bases in between. The CDR3 nucleotides are TGTGCCAGCAGCGTAGCGGGAGATAATTCACCCCTCCACTTT. It encodes CASSVAGDNSPLHF.

This clone was counted only a few times. V and J are TRBV13 and TRBJ2-5; a possible D gene is TRBD2 (5 bases). The length of the CDR3 is 14 residues. The V end lost 2 bases, the J end lost 3 bases, and 10 bases lay between the germline ends. Germline V gives CDR1 PRHDT, CDR2 FYEKMQ (reference sequence). CDR3 nucleotides: TGTGCCAGCAGCTTACGAAGCGGTAAAGAGACCCAGTACTTC. This codes for CASSLRSGKETQYF.

V gene TRBV9 combines with J gene TRBJ2-1; the match to TRBD2 covers 8 bases. V trimming: 2 bases; J trimming: 0 bases; junction bases outside the gene matches: 1. Germline-derived CDR1 and CDR2 are SGDLS and YYNGEE. The CDR3 consists of 15 residues. The CDR3 DNA reads TGTGCCAGCAGCGTGGGGACTAGCTCCTACAATGAGCAGTTCTTC. Its translation is CASSVGTSSYNEQFF.